There are many counts of the clone carrying this T cell receptor (beta chain). The antigen is not known. The data belong to a study of spatial heterogeneity in lung cancer. Time point specified: blood at routine non-recurrence follow-up after resection. Whole RNA from tumor, nontumor lung or frozen PBMC was sequenced unsorted. TCRdb reprocessed the 5' RACE reads with MiXCR, giving one entry per CDR3 protein. The sample lists about 110,000 distinct CDR3 sequences; less than 14% were seen once. General observations from the study: Ubiquitous expanded tumor TCRs showed up in blood more at resection than follow-up.

The origin of this receptor is a female donor with early-stage non-small cell lung cancer. This specimen consisted of PBMCs, obtained at follow-up.

This CDR3 is CASSLLAGGQPQHF. DNA for the CDR3: TGTGCCAGCAGTTTGCTCGCTGGGGGTCAGCCCCAGCATTTT. This rearrangement joins TRBV12-3 or TRBV12-4 to TRBJ1-5; D is possibly TRBD1 (5 bases). The V end lost 3 bases, the J end lost 6 bases, and 12 bases lay between the germline ends. There are 14 residues in the CDR3.